These 24 T cell receptor beta chains were sequenced from one sample in a study of T cell responses to AZD1222 COVID-19 vaccine (dated by TCRdb to the early 2020s). Library generation was performed with the immunoSEQ multiplex PCR assay. In its TCRdb copy, this immuneACCESS table keeps in-frame sequences only and misses some clones. Where compared with another copy, unresolved V genes explain less than half of these, and the others have no known cause. The sample contains some 70,000 clones, approximately 85% of them found a single time. The ten largest clones add up to 5% to 6% of the sample. Taken with the paper, the label for time point translates to: baseline before first vaccination. Sequencing used peripheral blood, obtained on day 0 of AZD1222 vaccination. The receptors derive from an adult in good health.

The chain has TRBV19 and TRBJ1-2; D perhaps matches TRBD1 (6 bases). From germline, CDR1 is LNHDA and CDR2 SQIVND (reference sequence). The V end lost 3 bases, the J end lost 1 base, and 9 bases lay between the germline ends. CDR3 length equals 14 residues. This CDR3 is CASSIPGDNYGYTF. CDR3 coding DNA: TGTGCCAGTAGTATCCCAGGGGATAACTATGGCTACACCTTC.

In its sample, this clone was seen a few times. The gene calls are TRBV19 and TRBJ2-2, with TRBD1 as a possible D gene (6 bases). Trimming took 4 bases from V and 7 from J, leaving 13 bases between them. This CDR3 comprises 14 residues. Looked up from germline, CDR1 is LNHDA and CDR2 is SQIVND (reference sequence). The CDR3 loop reads CASSTSTGFGELFF. The DNA of the CDR3 is TGTGCCAGTAGTACCTCGACAGGTTTCGGGGAGCTGTTTTTT.

The chain joins TRBV10-3 to TRBJ1-2; D unresolved. The CDR3 consists of 14 residues. Looked up from germline, CDR1 is ENHRY and CDR2 is SYGVKD. Trimming took 4 bases from V and 2 from J, leaving 11 bases between them. The CDR3: CAISGGEGNYGYTF. CDR3 DNA: TGTGCCATCAGTGGTGGCGAGGGAAACTATGGCTACACCTTC.

This chain uses TRBV11-2 with TRBJ1-6, with TRBD1 as a possible D gene (6 bases). There are 18 residues in the CDR3. V dropped 5 bases and J dropped 8 bases, with 25 bases sitting between them. The germline gives CDR1 SGHAT, CDR2 FQNNGV. CDR3 protein: CASSASPEQGGRHSPLHF. The CDR3 bases are TGTGCCAGCAGCGCCAGCCCCGAACAGGGAGGTAGACATTCACCCCTCCACTTT.

The chain employs TRBV6-1 and TRBJ1-5; D is unresolved. CDR3 size: 13 residues. CDR1 and CDR2 (germline): MNHNS, SASEGT. The V end lost 3 bases, the J end lost 6 bases, and 9 bases lay between the germline ends. CDR3 DNA sequence: TGTGCCAGCAGTGAGCAGCTTACTCAGCCCCAGCATTTT. Protein product: CASSEQLTQPQHF.

V gene TRBV7-2 combines with J gene TRBJ1-2; TRBD1 matches at 10 bases. Germline CDR1 and CDR2: SGHTA and FQGNSA. The CDR3 is 17 residues long. With V trimmed by 4 bases and J by 5 bases, 13 bases remained unmatched. CDR3 region: CASSSSRDRGSYYGYTF. In DNA, the CDR3 is TGTGCCAGCAGCTCGTCCCGGGACAGGGGATCATATTATGGCTACACCTTC.

The V call is TRBV4-1, the J call TRBJ1-5, with D hard to call. Germline CDR1 reads MGHRA; CDR2 reads YSYEKL. The CDR3 runs to 14 residues. V was clipped by 4 bases and J by 0 bases, with 7 bases between them. The DNA for the CDR3 is TGCGCCAGCAGCCCACCAGATAGCAATCAGCCCCAGCATTTT. Translation: CASSPPDSNQPQHF.

CDR3 in amino acids: CASSPRDRGNTEAFF. CDR3 nucleotides: TGTGCCAGCAGCCCTCGGGACAGGGGGAACACTGAAGCTTTCTTT. The rearrangement joins TRBV9 to TRBJ1-1; 10 bases line up with TRBD1. CDR1 is SGDLS and CDR2 is YYNGEE in the germline V gene. This CDR3 is 15 amino acids long. V dropped 4 bases and J dropped 1; count of bases not matched to a gene: 4. The variable domain in full, completed from reference TRBV9 and TRBJ1-1, reads DSGVTQTPKHLITATGQRVTLRCSPRSGDLSVYWYQQSLDQGLQFLIQYYNGEERAKGNILERFSAQQFPDLHSELNLSSLELGDSALYFCASSPRDRGNTEAFFGQGTRLTVV.

The CDR3 protein is CASSLGFSYEQYF. DNA for the CDR3: TGTGCCAGCAGCTTAGGTTTTTCCTACGAGCAGTACTTC. The V and J genes are TRBV11-1 and TRBJ2-7; D not certain. Trimming removed 1 base at V and 1 base at J, with 5 bases between. CDR3 length: 13 residues. The germline gives CDR1 SGHAT, CDR2 FQDESV (reference sequence).

There are a few counts of this clone. This chain joins TRBV19 and TRBJ2-4, with 8 nucleotides matching TRBD1. The J segment lost 3 bases and the V segment lost 11 bases, leaving 9 bases of the junction unmatched. This CDR3 has 14 residues. Germline-derived CDR1 and CDR2 are LNHDA and SQIVND (reference sequence). The CDR3 spells CASSNRGDKNIQYF. In DNA form, the CDR3 reads TGTGCCTCATCAAACAGGGGGGACAAAAACATTCAGTACTTC.

J is TRBJ1-6 and V is TRBV5-1; D is undetermined. Germline V gene lookup returns CDR1 SGHRS and CDR2 YFSETQ. V gave up 4 bases and J gave up 7 bases, with 15 bases separating them. This CDR3 is 15 amino acids long. The CDR3 is CASSDRTESNSPLHF. CDR3 in DNA: TGCGCCAGCAGCGATCGGACGGAAAGCAATTCACCCCTCCACTTT. Variable domain in full (rest from reference TRBV5-1 and TRBJ1-6): KAGVTQTPRYLIKTRGQQVTLSCSPISGHRSVSWYQQTPGQGLQFLFEYFSETQRNKGNFPGRFSGRQFSNSRSEMNVSTLELGDSALYLCASSDRTESNSPLHFGNGTRLTVT.

V usage is TRBV7-9 and J usage is TRBJ1-2, with D uncertain. The V gene lost 4 bases and the J gene lost 7 bases, with 10 bases spanning the gap. In germline, CDR1 is SEHNR, CDR2 FQNEAQ (reference sequence). This CDR3 has 12 amino acids. The chain's CDR3 is CASSSGRFGYTF. The CDR3 region has the DNA TGTGCCAGCAGCTCCGGGAGATTTGGCTACACCTTC.

CDR3 bases: TGTGCCAGCAGTGACAGGGTTTTCGAGACCCAGTACTTC. Translated, it gives CASSDRVFETQYF. The gene calls are TRBV6-1 and TRBJ2-5; D might be TRBD1 (5 bases). CDR3 length: 13 residues. In germline, CDR1 is MNHNS, CDR2 SASEGT. V was shortened by 3 bases and J by 5 bases, with 10 bases between the two germline ends.

The V call is TRBV29-1, the J call TRBJ1-2; 9 bases match TRBD1. Germline V gives CDR1 SQVTM, CDR2 ANQGSEA. This CDR3 is 12 amino acids long. The trim removed 6 bases at V and 5 bases at J, leaving 4 bases unmatched. This chain's CDR3 is CSVRTGAYGYTF. In DNA, the CDR3 is TGCAGCGTGAGGACAGGGGCGTATGGCTACACCTTC.

This clone was seen a few times. The V gene is TRBV28, the J gene TRBJ2-5; D not certain. V lost 3 bases and J 6 bases, leaving 8 bases between the germline ends. The CDR3 length is 12 residues. Germline assignment: CDR1 MDHEN and CDR2 SYDVKM. The CDR3: CASSFNSQTQYF. As DNA, the CDR3 is TGTGCCAGCAGTTTTAACAGTCAGACCCAGTACTTC.

The sample holds one count of this clone. The V gene is TRBV5-5, the J gene TRBJ1-4; the match to TRBD1 covers 7 bases. Germline CDR1 reads SGHKS; CDR2 reads YYEKEE (reference sequence). This CDR3 has 14 residues. V shed 3 bases, J shed 4 bases, and the junction held 3 bases outside the gene matches. The CDR3 sequence: CASSWTGLNEKLFF. CDR3 nucleotide sequence: TGTGCCAGCAGCTGGACAGGTCTTAATGAAAAACTGTTTTTT.

V and J are TRBV11-3 and TRBJ2-2; possibly TRBD2 for D (6 bases). Trimming stripped 4 bases from V and 4 bases from J, with 13 bases between. This CDR3 comprises 15 residues. Germline CDR1 and CDR2: SGHNT and YENEEA. For the CDR3, the DNA is TGTGCCAGCAGCTCGAGACGGGAGACCACCGGGGAGCTGTTTTTT. Encoded protein: CASSSRRETTGELFF.

This clone was counted once. The chain carries TRBV6-4 and TRBJ1-6; no reliable D call. Per the germline V gene, CDR1 is MRHNA and CDR2 is SNTAGT. The CDR3 runs 13 residues. Trimming stripped 0 bases from V and 7 bases from J, with 4 bases between. The DNA for the CDR3 is TGTGCCAGCAGTGACTCCAGGAATTCACCCCTCCACTTT. As protein: CASSDSRNSPLHF.

The chain couples TRBV7-2 to TRBJ2-5; a weak D match, TRBD2 (6 bases). V lost 2 bases to trimming and J lost 5 bases, with 24 bases between them. Germline V CDR1 and CDR2: SGHTA, FQGNSA. The CDR3 runs to 18 residues. The CDR3 protein is CASSLLLTGGATRETQYF. In DNA, the CDR3 is TGTGCCAGCAGCTTATTACTAACGGGCGGGGCTACGAGGGAGACCCAGTACTTC.

The gene calls are TRBV19 and TRBJ1-1; no reliable D call. The CDR3 has 13 residues. V shed 3 bases and J shed 3 bases, with 8 bases lying between them. Germline assignment: CDR1 LNHDA and CDR2 SQIVND (reference sequence). CDR3 sequence: CASSMKGDTEAFF. CDR3 DNA: TGTGCCAGTAGTATGAAGGGTGACACTGAAGCTTTCTTT.

The chain recombines TRBV7-9 with TRBJ2-7, with 8 bases matching TRBD1. V shed 5 bases and J 6 bases; nucleotides not matched to a gene: 3. Germline V gene lookup returns CDR1 SEHNR and CDR2 FQNEAQ (reference sequence). This CDR3 contains 12 residues. CDR3 bases: TGTGCCAGCAGCCCGACAGGGGCCGAGCAGTACTTC. Translation: CASSPTGAEQYF. The variable domain in full, completed from reference TRBV7-9 and TRBJ2-7, reads DTGVSQNPRHKITKRGQNVTFRCDPISEHNRLYWYRQTLGQGPEFLTYFQNEAQLEKSRLLSDRFSAERPKGSFSTLEIQRTEQGDSAMYLCASSPTGAEQYFGPGTRLTVT.

The chain recombines TRBV18 with TRBJ2-7; D may be TRBD2 (7 bases). Germline CDR1 reads KGHSH; CDR2 reads LQKENI. This CDR3 comprises 13 residues. The V gene lost 5 bases and the J gene lost 5 bases, with 13 bases spanning the gap. In DNA form, the CDR3 reads TGTGCCAGCTCAGATGGGGGGGCCCACGAGCAGTACTTC. Translated: CASSDGGAHEQYF.

The chain recombines TRBV9 with TRBJ2-1, with D possibly TRBD2 on 6 matching bases. The CDR3 runs 18 residues. With 5 bases removed from V and 6 bases from J, the gap between germline ends came to 27 bases. Germline CDR1 reads SGDLS; CDR2 reads YYNGEE. The CDR3 sequence: CASSKNPGGAGASNEQFF. As DNA, the CDR3 is TGTGCCAGCAGTAAAAACCCTGGAGGGGCGGGCGCCTCCAATGAGCAGTTCTTC.

This chain links TRBV9 with TRBJ2-1; TRBD2 matches 11 bases. J gave up 10 bases and V 0 bases, and 3 bases lay outside the gene matches. This CDR3 is 14 amino acids long. Germline values: CDR1 SGDLS, CDR2 YYNGEE. The CDR3 nucleotides are TGTGCCAGCAGCGTAGTACTAGCGGGAGACGAGCAGTTCTTC. It is translated as CASSVVLAGDEQFF.